The rows below give T cell receptor beta chains drawn from one sample of a study of blood T cell repertoires in COVID-19. Profiled with immunoSEQ multiplex PCR; TCRdb holds only in-frame clones, not every one. The sample includes around 250,000 clones, 90% of them seen just once. The material sequenced was PBMCs or T cells enriched from blood (not recorded which). Receptor source: a woman aged 25 to 39 with acute COVID-19. The CDR3 runs from the conserved cysteine through the conserved F or W. A D gene is named only where the DNA matches it firmly. Clone size, where shown, is once, few, many, or a class for clones that have expanded.

clone_size: -
v_call: TRBV2
d_call: TRBD2
j_call: TRBJ2-3
cdr3_length: 17
cdr3_nt: TGTGCCAGCAGTCCCCGGTGGGCTAGCGGAGCCACAGATACGCAGTATTTT
cdr3_aa: CASSPRWASGATDTQYF

clone_size: -
v_call: TRBV5-1
d_call: TRBD2
j_call: TRBJ2-1
cdr3_length: 18
cdr3_nt: TGCGCCAGCAGCTTTCGGACTAGCGGGAGGTACTCCTACAATGAGCAGTTCTTC
cdr3_aa: CASSFRTSGRYSYNEQFF

clone_size: -
v_call: TRBV4-1
d_call: -
j_call: TRBJ2-1
cdr3_length: 16
cdr3_nt: TGCGCCAGCAGCCAAGTGGGTAGGCGGATCTACAATGAGCAGTTCTTC
cdr3_aa: CASSQVGRRIYNEQFF

clone_size: once
v_call: TRBV19
d_call: -
j_call: TRBJ2-1
cdr3_length: 14
cdr3_nt: TGTGCCAGTAGTATACAAGGAGAGGACAATGAGCAGTTCTTC
cdr3_aa: CASSIQGEDNEQFF

clone_size: -
v_call: TRBV10-3
d_call: TRBD1
j_call: TRBJ1-2
cdr3_length: 15
cdr3_nt: TGTGCCATCAGTGAGTATTCCGGGACAGGGGCAGGCTACACCTTC
cdr3_aa: CAISEYSGTGAGYTF

clone_size: -
v_call: TRBV7-8
d_call: -
j_call: TRBJ1-6
cdr3_length: 19
cdr3_nt: TGTGCCAGCAGCTTAGTAGGCGGCTCCCTAAGCTCCTATAATTCACCCCTCCACTTT
cdr3_aa: CASSLVGGSLSSYNSPLHF

clone_size: -
v_call: TRBV7-9
d_call: -
j_call: TRBJ2-3
cdr3_length: 17
cdr3_nt: TGTGCCAGCAGATATACCCCGGGGACAACTAGCACAGATACGCAGTATTTT
cdr3_aa: CASRYTPGTTSTDTQYF

clone_size: many
v_call: TRBV6-6
d_call: TRBD1
j_call: TRBJ2-6
cdr3_length: 18
cdr3_nt: TGTGCCAGCAGTCGACAGGGGAAAACCTCCTCTGGGGCCAACGTCCTGACTTTC
cdr3_aa: CASSRQGKTSSGANVLTF

clone_size: -
v_call: TRBV4-1
d_call: TRBD1
j_call: TRBJ1-5
cdr3_length: 17
cdr3_nt: TGCGCCAGCAGCAAGGGGACAGGGGAATATAGCAATCAGCCCCAGCATTTT
cdr3_aa: CASSKGTGEYSNQPQHF

clone_size: -
v_call: TRBV28
d_call: -
j_call: TRBJ1-2
cdr3_length: 16
cdr3_nt: TGTGCCAGCAGCCTCGCGGGGCTGGCAGCTAACTATGGCTACACCTTC
cdr3_aa: CASSLAGLAANYGYTF

clone_size: -
v_call: TRBV2
d_call: TRBD2
j_call: TRBJ2-7
cdr3_length: 15
cdr3_nt: TGTGCCAGCAGTGACCGAGCGGGGGCCTCCTACGAGCAGTACTTC
cdr3_aa: CASSDRAGASYEQYF

clone_size: -
v_call: TRBV5-1
d_call: TRBD1
j_call: TRBJ2-2
cdr3_length: 16
cdr3_nt: TGCGCCAGCAGCTTGGTTCAGGGGGCAGCGACCGGGGAGCTGTTTTTT
cdr3_aa: CASSLVQGAATGELFF

clone_size: -
v_call: TRBV11-2
d_call: -
j_call: TRBJ2-1
cdr3_length: 14
cdr3_nt: TGTGCCAGCAGCTTAGATTTGGGGAGTGATGAGCAGTTCTTC
cdr3_aa: CASSLDLGSDEQFF

clone_size: -
v_call: TRBV27
d_call: -
j_call: TRBJ1-6
cdr3_length: 14
cdr3_nt: TGTGCCAGCAGTTTTCGGGGAGGTACTTCACCCCTCCACTTT
cdr3_aa: CASSFRGGTSPLHF

clone_size: once
v_call: TRBV3-1/TRBV3-2
d_call: TRBD2
j_call: TRBJ2-3
cdr3_length: 18
cdr3_nt: TGTGCCAGCAGCCAATATAGCGGGAGCCAATATAGCACAGATACGCAGTATTTT
cdr3_aa: CASSQYSGSQYSTDTQYF

clone_size: -
v_call: TRBV28
d_call: -
j_call: TRBJ1-6
cdr3_length: 14
cdr3_nt: TGTGCCAGCAGTTCGCGGGTCTATAATTCACCCCTCCACTTT
cdr3_aa: CASSSRVYNSPLHF

clone_size: -
v_call: TRBV4-3
d_call: -
j_call: TRBJ2-7
cdr3_length: 14
cdr3_nt: TGCGCCAGCAGCCCAGGGACAGCGGGCTACGAGCAGTACTTC
cdr3_aa: CASSPGTAGYEQYF

clone_size: -
v_call: TRBV5-1
d_call: -
j_call: TRBJ2-2
cdr3_length: 15
cdr3_nt: TGCGCCAGCAGCGCGGGGTCCGCGAACACCGGGGAGCTGTTTTTT
cdr3_aa: CASSAGSANTGELFF

clone_size: few
v_call: TRBV7-9
d_call: TRBD1
j_call: TRBJ2-7
cdr3_length: 14
cdr3_nt: TGTGCCAGCAGCCCCCGGACAGGTGGCTACGAGCAGTACTTC
cdr3_aa: CASSPRTGGYEQYF

clone_size: -
v_call: TRBV4-3
d_call: TRBD2
j_call: TRBJ2-3
cdr3_length: 17
cdr3_nt: TGCGCCAGCAGCCAAGATTTGGCGGGAGGGCCCACAGATACGCAGTATTTT
cdr3_aa: CASSQDLAGGPTDTQYF

clone_size: -
v_call: TRBV6-1
d_call: TRBD1
j_call: TRBJ2-1
cdr3_length: 15
cdr3_nt: TGTGCCAGCAGTCCACGGGACAGGGCCTACAATGAGCAGTTCTTC
cdr3_aa: CASSPRDRAYNEQFF

clone_size: -
v_call: TRBV7-3
d_call: -
j_call: TRBJ2-2
cdr3_length: 15
cdr3_nt: TGTGCCAGCAGCTTAGAAGGGACAACGACCGGGGAGCTGTTTTTT
cdr3_aa: CASSLEGTTTGELFF

clone_size: -
v_call: TRBV19
d_call: TRBD2
j_call: TRBJ2-3
cdr3_length: 16
cdr3_nt: TGTGCCAGTAGTCTTAGCGGGGTCGGGAGTATAGATACGCAGTATTTT
cdr3_aa: CASSLSGVGSIDTQYF

clone_size: -
v_call: TRBV5-1
d_call: TRBD2
j_call: TRBJ2-1
cdr3_length: 16
cdr3_nt: TGCGCCAGCAGCTTGGCCGGGACTAGCTCGTTCAATGAGCAGTTCTTC
cdr3_aa: CASSLAGTSSFNEQFF

clone_size: -
v_call: TRBV3-1/TRBV3-2
d_call: -
j_call: TRBJ1-6
cdr3_length: 15
cdr3_nt: TGTGCCAGCAGCCAAGGGCAGGGCCGAAATTCACCCCTCCACTTT
cdr3_aa: CASSQGQGRNSPLHF

clone_size: -
v_call: TRBV19
d_call: -
j_call: TRBJ2-7
cdr3_length: 13
cdr3_nt: TGTGCCAGTAGTAGATTCCGGGCCTACGAGCAGTACTTC
cdr3_aa: CASSRFRAYEQYF

clone_size: few
v_call: TRBV23-1
d_call: -
j_call: TRBJ1-5
cdr3_length: 13
cdr3_nt: TGCGCCAGCAGGACCAACAGGGATCAGCCCCAGCATTTT
cdr3_aa: CASRTNRDQPQHF

clone_size: -
v_call: TRBV4-1
d_call: -
j_call: TRBJ2-7
cdr3_length: 15
cdr3_nt: TGCGCCAGCAGCCAACAAGCGGGTAGCTCCTACGAGCAGTACTTC
cdr3_aa: CASSQQAGSSYEQYF

clone_size: -
v_call: TRBV14
d_call: TRBD2
j_call: TRBJ2-3
cdr3_length: 16
cdr3_nt: TGTGCCAGCAGCCCCTATTTAGCGGGAGTTGGTGATACGCAGTATTTT
cdr3_aa: CASSPYLAGVGDTQYF